The 26 T cell receptor beta chains below all came from one sample that was sequenced in a study of memory B cells and T cells in multiple sclerosis. The assay was immunoSEQ multiplex PCR, and TCRdb's table has in-frame clones only and misses some. The table includes fewer than 9,500 clones, 58% detected once. Sequenced material: memory (CD45RO+) CD8+ T cells from blood. The source of these receptors is a human donor with multiple sclerosis.

V is TRBV15 and J is TRBJ2-7, with 9 bases identical to TRBD1. The germline V gene encodes CDR1 LNHNV and CDR2 YYDKDF (reference sequence). The CDR3 has 15 residues. After removal of 4 bases from V and 4 bases from J, the junction contained 8 bases not matched to a gene. The CDR3, as DNA: TGTGCCACCAGCACATTGACAGGGGGAAGATACGAGCAGTACTTC. This sequence encodes CATSTLTGGRYEQYF. Together with reference TRBV15 and TRBJ2-7, the CDR3 gives the full variable domain: DAMVIQNPRYQVTQFGKPVTLSCSQTLNHNVMYWYQQKSSQAPKLLFHYYDKDFNNEADTPDNFQSRRPNTSFCFLDIRSPGLGDTAMYLCATSTLTGGRYEQYFGPGTRLTVT.

The rearrangement joins TRBV6-5 to TRBJ2-5, with D maybe TRBD1 (6 bases). This CDR3 is 14 amino acids long. The germline V gene encodes CDR1 MNHEY and CDR2 SVGAGI. V gave up 10 bases and J gave up 0 bases, with 15 bases separating them. CDR3 protein: CATNLQGNQETQYF. CDR3 coding DNA: TGTGCCACAAACCTACAGGGTAACCAAGAGACCCAGTACTTC.

V and J are TRBV5-1 and TRBJ2-7; TRBD2 is a possible D gene (5 bases). From germline, CDR1 is SGHRS and CDR2 YFSETQ. The V and J ends lost 0 bases and 5 bases respectively, with 9 bases between them. There are 13 residues in the CDR3. The CDR3 protein is CASSLAGVDEQYF. CDR3 in DNA: TGCGCCAGCAGCTTGGCCGGGGTCGACGAGCAGTACTTC.

The V gene is TRBV6-1, the J gene TRBJ2-3, with 13 bases that match TRBD2. The CDR3 extends over 14 amino acids. Germline V gene data show CDR1 as MNHNS and CDR2 as SASEGT. Losses at the gene ends were 10 bases for V and 1 base for J; bases not matched to a gene: 2. CDR3 DNA: TGTGCCATCGGGACTAGCGGGGGCACAGATACGCAGTATTTT. Translating gives CAIGTSGGTDTQYF.

The chain employs TRBV7-8 and TRBJ2-7; no clear D. V was trimmed by 3 bases and J by 5 bases, leaving 20 bases between them. CDR3 length: 16 amino acids. Germline V gene sequence: CDR1 SGHVS, CDR2 FQNEAQ. The CDR3: CASSLPTGVVFHEQYF. The CDR3 DNA reads as TGTGCCAGCAGCTTGCCAACCGGAGTGGTATTCCACGAGCAGTACTTC.

The chain combines TRBV2 with TRBJ2-7; maybe TRBD1 (5 bases). This CDR3 region has 16 residues. The germline gives CDR1 SNHLY, CDR2 FYNNEI. The V and J ends lost 0 bases and 5 bases respectively, with 17 bases between them. The CDR3 reads CASSEAETGEGNEQYF. The DNA of the CDR3 is TGTGCCAGCAGTGAAGCGGAAACAGGTGAAGGGAACGAGCAGTACTTC.

The chain employs TRBV5-1 and TRBJ2-7; tentative D call: TRBD1 (6 bases). Germline V lookup: CDR1 SGHRS, CDR2 YFSETQ. V was shortened by 3 bases and J by 3 bases, with 10 bases between the two germline ends. This CDR3 spans 13 amino acids. CDR3 residues: CASSWAGDYEQYF. CDR3 DNA sequence: TGCGCCAGCAGCTGGGCAGGGGACTACGAGCAGTACTTC.

This clone was observed a few times. The chain employs TRBV7-9 and TRBJ2-7; maybe TRBD1 (5 bases). Germline CDR1 reads SEHNR; CDR2 reads FQNEAQ (reference sequence). With 4 bases removed from V and 3 bases from J, the gap between germline ends came to 10 bases. CDR3 size: 13 residues. Written as DNA, the CDR3 is TGTGCCAGCAGCTCGGACAAATACTACGAGCAGTACTTC. This sequence encodes CASSSDKYYEQYF.

The chain carries TRBV6-1 and TRBJ1-2, with 7 nucleotides matching TRBD1. The CDR3 extends over 14 amino acids. Germline loops: CDR1 MNHNS, CDR2 SASEGT. The V gene end was trimmed by 5 bases and the J gene end by 4 bases; junction bases not matched to a gene: 7. The CDR3 spells CASSPPQGSYGYTF. CDR3 coding DNA: TGTGCCAGCAGTCCCCCACAGGGGAGCTATGGCTACACCTTC.

The chain is built from TRBV7-8 and TRBJ2-1; 11 bases are shared with TRBD2. CDR1 and CDR2 (germline): SGHVS, FQNEAQ. The CDR3 spans 18 residues. With V trimmed by 4 bases and J by 9 bases, 17 bases remained unmatched. The CDR3 DNA reads as TGTGCCAGCAGCTACCGGAGCCCGACTAGCGGGATCGGGGGTGAGCAGTTCTTC. As protein: CASSYRSPTSGIGGEQFF.

The chain carries TRBV9 and TRBJ1-1; 11 nucleotides align to TRBD1. J lost 1 base, V lost 3 bases, and 5 bases had no gene match. CDR1 and CDR2 from the germline V gene are SGDLS and YYNGEE. This CDR3 region has 16 residues. This chain's CDR3 is CASSAGQGAKNTEAFF. CDR3 coding DNA: TGTGCCAGCAGCGCCGGACAGGGGGCAAAGAACACTGAAGCTTTCTTT.

This clone was found a few times. The V call is TRBV5-5, the J call TRBJ2-7; 8 bases line up with TRBD1. Trimming at V came to 6 bases and at J to 5 bases, leaving 10 bases not matched to a gene. The CDR3 sequence is 14 residues long. The germline V gene has CDR1 SGHKS and CDR2 YYEKEE (reference sequence). CDR3 region: CASISTDRDHEQYF. CDR3 DNA: TGTGCCAGCATCTCCACGGACAGGGACCACGAGCAGTACTTC.

This sequence joins TRBV28 and TRBJ1-1; D is undetermined. The CDR3 loop spans 13 amino acids. Germline V lookup: CDR1 MDHEN, CDR2 SYDVKM. V dropped 2 bases and J dropped 6 bases, with 10 bases sitting between them. CDR3 residues: CASSLVPRAEAFF. The CDR3 bases are TGTGCCAGCAGTTTAGTCCCTCGCGCTGAAGCTTTCTTT.

This clone was seen a handful of times. The chain joins TRBV6-1 to TRBJ1-1; D perhaps matches TRBD1 (5 bases). Germline lookup yields CDR1 MNHNS and CDR2 SASEGT. The CDR3 is 14 amino acids. Trimming stripped 6 bases from V and 1 base from J, with 12 bases between. The CDR3 protein is CASREHRQNTEAFF. In DNA, the CDR3 is TGTGCCAGCAGAGAACACAGGCAGAACACTGAAGCTTTCTTT.

The chain carries TRBV6-6 and TRBJ1-2; no clear D. Germline V gives CDR1 MNHNY, CDR2 SVGAGI (reference sequence). The CDR3 totals 14 residues. With 0 bases removed from V and 2 bases from J, the gap between germline ends came to 7 bases. DNA of the CDR3: TGTGCCAGCAGTTACTCGCCAGGCAACTATGGCTACACCTTC. The encoded protein is CASSYSPGNYGYTF.

The rearrangement joins TRBV6-4 to TRBJ1-2, with D possibly being TRBD1 (5 bases). The CDR3 loop spans 15 amino acids. Deletions cut 6 bases from V and 6 bases from J, with 20 bases between. From germline, CDR1 is MRHNA and CDR2 SNTAGT. The CDR3 DNA sequence: TGTGCCAGCAGCGACGGCCGGGGGGATATTGATGGCTACACCTTC. It yields the protein CASSDGRGDIDGYTF.

CDR3 sequence (DNA): TGTGCCAGCAGTTCGCTAGCGGGAGGGATCTACGAGCAGTACTTC. It codes for CASSSLAGGIYEQYF. The chain couples TRBV7-6 to TRBJ2-7; 12 bases match TRBD2. V trimming: 6 bases; J trimming: 3 bases; junction bases outside the gene matches: 6. Germline V lookup: CDR1 SGHVS, CDR2 FNYEAQ. The CDR3 totals 15 residues.

The DNA for the CDR3 is TGTGCCAGTAGTATATACAGACAAGAGACCCAGTACTTC. Translated: CASSIYRQETQYF. The chain combines TRBV19 with TRBJ2-5, with D uncertain. The germline gives CDR1 LNHDA, CDR2 SQIVND (reference sequence). The ends were cut back, 2 bases at V and 2 bases at J, with 6 bases in the middle. This CDR3 spans 13 amino acids.

V gene TRBV4-1 combines with J gene TRBJ2-5; weak D call: TRBD2 (5 bases). Germline CDR1 MGHRA, CDR2 YSYEKL. CDR3 size: 15 residues. V shed 4 bases and J shed 1 base, with 13 bases lying between them. Here the CDR3 reads CASSLLYSVQETQYF. The DNA of the CDR3 is TGCGCCAGCAGCCTCCTCTATAGCGTCCAAGAGACCCAGTACTTC.

This chain links TRBV7-2 with TRBJ2-5; 7 bases are a match to TRBD1. Per germline, CDR1 SGHTA and CDR2 FQGNSA. The CDR3 is 17 amino acids. Losses at the gene ends were 3 bases for V and 3 bases for J; bases not matched to a gene: 13. The CDR3 protein is CASSFSLIRDSKETQYF. For the CDR3, the DNA is TGTGCCAGCAGCTTTAGTTTGATCCGGGACAGTAAAGAGACCCAGTACTTC.

This sequence joins TRBV27 and TRBJ2-7, with D possibly being TRBD2 (5 bases). Germline V CDR1 and CDR2: MNHEY, SMNVEV (reference sequence). V was cut by 3 bases and J by 3 bases, with 12 bases left in between. The CDR3 spans 14 residues. Written as DNA, the CDR3 is TGTGCCAGCAGTTTCCGGGCTAGCAGCTACGAGCAGTACTTC. It is translated as CASSFRASSYEQYF.

The chain couples TRBV28 to TRBJ2-3; 9 bases line up with TRBD1. The CDR3 sequence is 17 residues long. CDR1 is MDHEN, CDR2 SYDVKM, per germline. The V gene end was trimmed by 2 bases and the J gene end by 0 bases; junction bases not matched to a gene: 6. CDR3 bases: TGTGCCAGCAGTTTACTTGGGACAGGGTCTAGCACAGATACGCAGTATTTT. Residues: CASSLLGTGSSTDTQYF.

The CDR3 nucleotides are TGTGCCAGCAGCACCCGACAGGGGGACTATGGCTACACCTTC. As protein: CASSTRQGDYGYTF. The chain is built from TRBV9 and TRBJ1-2; 9 positions match TRBD1. With V trimmed by 4 bases and J by 3 bases, 4 bases remained unmatched. Germline CDR1 and CDR2: SGDLS and YYNGEE. CDR3 length: 14 residues.

This clone was seen a few times. CDR3 amino acids: CATSRAETTGTGANVLTF. DNA of the CDR3: TGTGCCACCAGCAGGGCGGAGACGACAGGGACTGGGGCCAACGTCCTGACTTTC. The chain has TRBV15 and TRBJ2-6, with 7 bases matching TRBD1. V shed 3 bases and J 2 bases; nucleotides not matched to a gene: 10. There are 18 residues in the CDR3. Germline V gene sequence: CDR1 LNHNV, CDR2 YYDKDF (reference sequence).

This clone is medium-sized (0.01 to 0.1%) by share. The J gene is TRBJ2-3, the V gene TRBV14; D is unresolved. CDR3 length: 18 amino acids. V lost 0 bases to trimming and J lost 3 bases, with 19 bases between them. Germline V CDR1 and CDR2: SGHDN, FVKESK. CDR3 coding DNA: TGTGCCAGCAGCCAAGAGCACCCTGGTTATAGCCTGACAGATACGCAGTATTTT. Protein product: CASSQEHPGYSLTDTQYF.

In its sample, this clone was seen a few times. The V and J genes are TRBV19 and TRBJ2-7; D may be TRBD1 (6 bases). CDR1 LNHDA and CDR2 SQIVND come from the germline V gene (reference sequence). The V gene lost 10 bases and the J gene lost 1 base, with 8 bases spanning the gap. CDR3 length: 11 residues. This chain's CDR3 is CATGQSYEQYF. DNA for the CDR3: TGTGCCACAGGACAGTCCTACGAGCAGTACTTC.